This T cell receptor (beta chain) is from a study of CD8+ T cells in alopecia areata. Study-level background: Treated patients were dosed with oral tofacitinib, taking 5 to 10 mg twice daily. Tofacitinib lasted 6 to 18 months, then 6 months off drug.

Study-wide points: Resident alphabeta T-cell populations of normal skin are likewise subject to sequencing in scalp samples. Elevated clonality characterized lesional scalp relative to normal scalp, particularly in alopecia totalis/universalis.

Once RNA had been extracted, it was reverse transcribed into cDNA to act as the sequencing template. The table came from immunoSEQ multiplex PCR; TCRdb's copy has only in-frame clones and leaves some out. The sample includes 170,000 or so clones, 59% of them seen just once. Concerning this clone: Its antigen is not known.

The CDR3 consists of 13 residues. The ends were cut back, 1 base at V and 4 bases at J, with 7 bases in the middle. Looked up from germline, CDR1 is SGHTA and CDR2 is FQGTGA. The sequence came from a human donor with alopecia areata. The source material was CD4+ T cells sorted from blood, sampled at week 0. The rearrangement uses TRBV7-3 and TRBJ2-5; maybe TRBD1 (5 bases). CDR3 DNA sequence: TGTGCCAGCAGCTTAAACCAGGGAGAGACCCAGTACTTC. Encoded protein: CASSLNQGETQYF.